Following are 9 T cell receptor beta chains from one sample sequenced in a study of T cells in women clearing cervical HPV infection listed by TCRdb under 2018. Receptor libraries were prepared by the immunoSEQ multiplex PCR assay. Not all clones reach the TCRdb copy of this immuneACCESS table, which keeps in-frame sequences only. Checked studies attribute under half of the gap to unresolved V genes and leave the rest unexplained. The table of this sample itemizes about 30,000 clones. The ten biggest clones cover roughly 3.4% of the sample. The sample was blood buffy coat. The receptors here all came from a woman aged 18-70 years with a cervical HPV16 infection that either progressed to CIN3+ or cleared (not recorded which).

Worth noting for this clone: The read ends 3 residues before the CDR3 terminus; that terminus is restored from the germline J gene. The chain carries TRBV19 and TRBJ1-2, with D hard to call. The CDR3 is 14 amino acids. Germline CDR1 LNHDA, CDR2 SQIVND (reference sequence). The DNA read from the CDR3 is TGTGCCAGTAGTCACGCACAAACTAAGAATGAC. This sequence encodes CASSHAQTKND. The complete CDR3 protein is CASSHAQTKNDYTF.

Notes on this clone: Read data end 3 residues before the CDR3 end; the end is taken from the germline J gene. The chain couples TRBV2 to TRBJ1-1; D is possibly TRBD1 (5 bases). The CDR3 is made up of 10 amino acids. The V gene's germline CDR1 is SNHLY and CDR2 FYNNEI. The DNA read from the CDR3 is TGTGCCAGCAGGGGGGGAGAA. Protein: CASRGGE. The full CDR3 protein is CASRGGEAFF.

Details on this clone: The read gets to within 3 residues of the CDR3 end, and the germline J gene fills in the rest. V is TRBV9 and J is TRBJ1-2; D might be TRBD1 (6 bases). Trimming removed 0 bases from V and 6 bases from J, with 15 bases in between. CDR3 size: 15 residues. CDR1 is SGDLS and CDR2 is YYNGEE in the germline V gene. The CDR3 bases that were read are TGTGCCAGCAGCGTAGGATTTACAGGGAGGGATGGC. This encodes CASSVGFTGRDG. In full, the CDR3 is CASSVGFTGRDGYTF.

On this clone: The DNA ends 3 residues before the CDR3 does, and the rest of the CDR3 is filled in from the germline J gene. The rearrangement links TRBV18 to TRBJ2-6; 11 nucleotides agree with TRBD2. The J segment lost 0 bases and the V segment lost 4 bases, leaving 14 bases of the junction unmatched. CDR1 KGHSH and CDR2 LQKENI come from the germline V gene. The CDR3 totals 21 residues. The part of the CDR3 DNA that was read is TGTGCCAGCTCACTTACTTCCGGGACTAGCGGTTCCGGCTCTGGGGCCAACGTC. Protein sequence: CASSLTSGTSGSGSGANV. In full, the CDR3 reads CASSLTSGTSGSGSGANVLTF.

To note about this clone: The read terminates 3 residues before the CDR3 end, so the remaining end is supplied by the germline J gene. V usage is TRBV19 and J usage is TRBJ2-2; perhaps TRBD1 as D (5 bases). V shed 0 bases and J shed 4 bases, with 12 bases lying between them. This CDR3 is built from 16 residues. Per the germline V gene, CDR1 is LNHDA and CDR2 is SQIVND (reference sequence). The covered CDR3 bases are TGTGCCAGTAGTATAGAAAGGTTAAGGGGCACCGGGGAG. It is translated as CASSIERLRGTGE. The full-length CDR3 reads as CASSIERLRGTGELFF.

Incomplete CDR3 DNA: TGCAGTGCTAGACTCCCTAGACAAGAGACC. The encoded protein is CSARLPRQET. The CDR3 in its entirety is CSARLPRQETQYF. The rearrangement joins TRBV20-1 to TRBJ2-5; no clear D. The CDR3 is cut off 3 residues early in the read; its end comes from the germline J gene. Germline values: CDR1 DFQATT, CDR2 SNEGSKA (reference sequence). V dropped 2 bases and J dropped 2 bases, with 9 bases sitting between them. The CDR3 runs to 13 residues.

Worth noting for this clone: Read sequence stops 3 residues before the CDR3 end, and the germline J gene provides the missing end. This chain uses TRBV5-1 with TRBJ2-1, with a tentative D call TRBD2 (6 bases). Germline assignment: CDR1 SGHRS and CDR2 YFSETQ. The CDR3 loop spans 16 amino acids. Trimming left V 4 bases short and J 9 bases short, with 23 bases between. CDR3 DNA, as far as it was read: TGCGCCAGCAGCGCCCGACTAGTCTCGAAATTTAGTGAG. It encodes CASSARLVSKFSE. The whole CDR3 is CASSARLVSKFSEQFF.

A note on this clone: The read is 3 residues too short to cover the CDR3 end, so that end is filled in from the germline J gene. V and J are TRBV2 and TRBJ1-2, with a weak D call TRBD1 (5 bases). CDR1 is SNHLY, CDR2 FYNNEI, per germline. V was pared by 3 bases and J by 4 bases, with 9 bases between. This CDR3 has 13 amino acids. The DNA read from the CDR3 is TGTGCCAGCAGTGATCCAGGGCTCTATGGC. Translating gives CASSDPGLYG. The complete CDR3 protein is CASSDPGLYGYTF.

Comments on this clone: The read ends 3 residues before the CDR3 terminus; that terminus is restored from the germline J gene. The chain joins TRBV19 to TRBJ2-5, with 10 bases that match TRBD2. This CDR3 comprises 16 residues. After removal of 5 bases from V and 4 bases from J, the junction contained 10 bases not matched to a gene. Germline CDR1 is LNHDA and CDR2 is SQIVND (reference sequence). CDR3 DNA (partial): TGTGCCAGTAGTTCCTGGACTAGCGGTACAAGAGAGACC. Translated: CASSSWTSGTRET. The full CDR3 protein is CASSSWTSGTRETQYF.